This TCR beta chain was recovered during a study of cytomegalovirus exposure and HLA in healthy donors. This clone has a single count. The antigen remains undetermined. Study outcomes and limitations: TCR association rates varied by HLA locus in a later analysis, with DRB1 highest and HLA-C lowest.

Use of 60 Vbeta and 13 Jbeta primers characterized the PCR. Some clones are missing from TCRdb's copy, which holds only in-frame ones; the method was immunoSEQ multiplex PCR. This sample has around 200,000 clones, with less than 85% found just once. This CDR3 region has 13 residues. Trimming took 3 bases from V and 3 from J, leaving 8 bases between them. The germline V gene encodes CDR1 SNHLY and CDR2 FYNNEI. Sequenced: PBMCs. The V and J genes are TRBV2 and TRBJ1-2; D is uncertain. This sequence originates from a boy aged 5-17 years in good health and CMV-seronegative. Here the CDR3 DNA reads TGTGCCAGCAGTGACGGTCCTCACTATGGCTACACCTTC. Translated: CASSDGPHYGYTF.